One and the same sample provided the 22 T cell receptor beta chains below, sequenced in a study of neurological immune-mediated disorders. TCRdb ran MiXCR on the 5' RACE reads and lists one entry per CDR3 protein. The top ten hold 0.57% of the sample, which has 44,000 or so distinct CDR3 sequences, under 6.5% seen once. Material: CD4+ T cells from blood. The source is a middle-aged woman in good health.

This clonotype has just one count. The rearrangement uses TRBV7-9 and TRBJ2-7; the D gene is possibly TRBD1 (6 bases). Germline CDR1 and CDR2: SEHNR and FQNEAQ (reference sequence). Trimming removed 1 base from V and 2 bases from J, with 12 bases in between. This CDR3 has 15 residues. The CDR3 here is CASSLEDRPTYEQYF. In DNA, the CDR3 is TGTGCCAGCAGCTTAGAGGACAGACCAACCTACGAGCAGTACTTC.

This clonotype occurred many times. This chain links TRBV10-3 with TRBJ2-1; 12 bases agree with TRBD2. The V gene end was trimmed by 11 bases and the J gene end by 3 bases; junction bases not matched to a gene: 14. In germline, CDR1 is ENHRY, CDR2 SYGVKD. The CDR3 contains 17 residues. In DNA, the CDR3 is TGTGCCTCAAGTGGGGCTAGCGGGAGGGCCCACTACAATGAGCAGTTCTTC. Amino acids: CASSGASGRAHYNEQFF.

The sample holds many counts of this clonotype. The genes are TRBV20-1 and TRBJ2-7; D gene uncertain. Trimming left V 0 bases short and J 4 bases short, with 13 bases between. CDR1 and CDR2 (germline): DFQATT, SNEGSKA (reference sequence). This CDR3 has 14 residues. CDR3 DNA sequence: TGCAGTGCTAGAGAACTCGGGTTAGAGTACGAGCAGTACTTC. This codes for CSARELGLEYEQYF.

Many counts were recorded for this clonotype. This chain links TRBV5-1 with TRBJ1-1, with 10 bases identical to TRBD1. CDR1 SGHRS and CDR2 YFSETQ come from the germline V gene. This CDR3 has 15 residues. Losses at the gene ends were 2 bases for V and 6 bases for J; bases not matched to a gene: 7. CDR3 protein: CASSLGTGVSPEAFF. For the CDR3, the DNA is TGCGCCAGCAGCTTAGGGACAGGGGTAAGTCCTGAAGCTTTCTTT.

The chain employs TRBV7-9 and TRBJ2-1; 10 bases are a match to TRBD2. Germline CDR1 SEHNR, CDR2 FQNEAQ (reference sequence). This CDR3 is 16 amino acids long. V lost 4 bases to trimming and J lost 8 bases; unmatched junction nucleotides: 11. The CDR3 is CASSSLASGRWDEQFF. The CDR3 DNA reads TGTGCCAGCAGCTCACTTGCTAGCGGGAGATGGGATGAGCAGTTCTTC.

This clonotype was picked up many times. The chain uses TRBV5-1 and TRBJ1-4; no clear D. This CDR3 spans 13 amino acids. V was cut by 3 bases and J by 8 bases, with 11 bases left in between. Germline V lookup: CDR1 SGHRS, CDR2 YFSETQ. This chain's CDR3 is CASSSGLDEKLFF. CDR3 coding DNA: TGCGCCAGCAGCTCTGGCCTTGACGAAAAACTGTTTTTT.

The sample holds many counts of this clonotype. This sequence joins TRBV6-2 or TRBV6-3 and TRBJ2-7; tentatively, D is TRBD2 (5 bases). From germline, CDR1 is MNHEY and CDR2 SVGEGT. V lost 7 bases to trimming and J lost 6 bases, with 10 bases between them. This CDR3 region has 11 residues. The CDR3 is CASKKGAEQYF. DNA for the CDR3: TGTGCCAGCAAGAAGGGAGCCGAGCAGTACTTC.

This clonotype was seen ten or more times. In DNA, the CDR3 is TGTGCCAGCAGCTTGGACGCTGGGGCCAACGTCCTGACTTTC. Protein sequence: CASSLDAGANVLTF. The chain uses TRBV5-6 and TRBJ2-6; D remains ambiguous. Per germline, CDR1 SGHDT and CDR2 YYEEEE. The CDR3 spans 14 residues. The V gene lost 0 bases and the J gene lost 2 bases, with 3 bases spanning the gap.

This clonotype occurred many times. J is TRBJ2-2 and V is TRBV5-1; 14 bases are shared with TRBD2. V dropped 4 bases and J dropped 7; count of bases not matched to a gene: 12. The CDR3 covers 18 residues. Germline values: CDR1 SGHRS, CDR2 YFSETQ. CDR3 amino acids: CASSPGTSGSLVVGELFF. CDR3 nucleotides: TGCGCCAGCAGCCCAGGGACTAGCGGGAGTTTGGTAGTCGGGGAGCTGTTTTTT. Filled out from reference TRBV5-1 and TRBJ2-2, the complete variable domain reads KAGVTQTPRYLIKTRGQQVTLSCSPISGHRSVSWYQQTPGQGLQFLFEYFSETQRNKGNFPGRFSGRQFSNSRSEMNVSTLELGDSALYLCASSPGTSGSLVVGELFFGEGSRLTVL.

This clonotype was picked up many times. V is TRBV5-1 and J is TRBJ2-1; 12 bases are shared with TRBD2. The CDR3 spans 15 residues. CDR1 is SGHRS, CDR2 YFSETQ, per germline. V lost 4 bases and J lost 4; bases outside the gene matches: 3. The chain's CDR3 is CASSRTSGVYNEQFF. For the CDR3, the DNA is TGCGCCAGCAGCCGGACTAGCGGGGTTTACAATGAGCAGTTCTTC.

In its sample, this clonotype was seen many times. CDR3 coding DNA: TGTGCCAGCGAAAGAGGGGGGACTGAAGCTTTCTTT. Amino acid sequence: CASERGGTEAFF. The V gene is TRBV12-3 or TRBV12-4, the J gene TRBJ1-1, with D possibly being TRBD1 (6 bases). V was cut by 8 bases and J by 5 bases, with 12 bases left in between. CDR3 length: 12 amino acids.

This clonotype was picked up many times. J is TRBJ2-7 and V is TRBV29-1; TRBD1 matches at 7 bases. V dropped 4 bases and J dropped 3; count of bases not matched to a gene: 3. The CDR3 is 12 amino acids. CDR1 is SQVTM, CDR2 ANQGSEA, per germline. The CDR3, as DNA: TGCAGCGTTGGGACAGGATTCTACGAGCAGTACTTC. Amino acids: CSVGTGFYEQYF.

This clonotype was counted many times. The CDR3 DNA reads TGTGCCAGCTCACCCGACAAGGGGAGAGCTTTCTTT. Translating gives CASSPDKGRAFF. The chain is built from TRBV18 and TRBJ1-1, with D maybe TRBD1 (5 bases). The CDR3 runs to 12 residues. Germline-derived CDR1 and CDR2 are KGHSH and LQKENI. Trimming left V 3 bases short and J 10 bases short, with 12 bases between.

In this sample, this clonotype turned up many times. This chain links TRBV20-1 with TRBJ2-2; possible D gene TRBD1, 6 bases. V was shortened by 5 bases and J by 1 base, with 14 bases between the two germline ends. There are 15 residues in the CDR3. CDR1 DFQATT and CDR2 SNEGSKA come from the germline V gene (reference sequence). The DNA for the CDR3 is TGCAGTGCTCCCCGACCGACAGGGAACACCGGGGAGCTGTTTTTT. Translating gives CSAPRPTGNTGELFF.

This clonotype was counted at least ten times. The CDR3 sequence is CSARDRTGGVHEQFF. The CDR3 coding sequence is TGCAGTGCTAGAGATAGAACAGGGGGGGTCCATGAGCAGTTCTTC. The rearrangement links TRBV20-1 to TRBJ2-1; D perhaps matches TRBD1 (8 bases). Trimming pared 0 bases from V and 8 bases from J, leaving 17 bases between. There are 15 residues in the CDR3. CDR1 is DFQATT, CDR2 SNEGSKA, per germline (reference sequence).

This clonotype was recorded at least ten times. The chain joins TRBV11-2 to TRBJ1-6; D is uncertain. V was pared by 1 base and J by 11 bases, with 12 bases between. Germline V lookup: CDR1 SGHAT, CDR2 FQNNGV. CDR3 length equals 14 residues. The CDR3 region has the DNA TGTGCCAGCAGCTTAGTTTCGCCGGCCCCACCCCTCCACTTT. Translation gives CASSLVSPAPPLHF.

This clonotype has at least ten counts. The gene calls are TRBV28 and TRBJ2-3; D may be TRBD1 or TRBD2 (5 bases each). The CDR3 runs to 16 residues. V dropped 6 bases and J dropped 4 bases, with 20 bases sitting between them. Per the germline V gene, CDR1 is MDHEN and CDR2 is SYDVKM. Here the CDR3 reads CASRRAQEVGPDTQYF. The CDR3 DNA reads TGTGCCAGCAGGCGGGCACAGGAGGTCGGCCCAGATACGCAGTATTTT.

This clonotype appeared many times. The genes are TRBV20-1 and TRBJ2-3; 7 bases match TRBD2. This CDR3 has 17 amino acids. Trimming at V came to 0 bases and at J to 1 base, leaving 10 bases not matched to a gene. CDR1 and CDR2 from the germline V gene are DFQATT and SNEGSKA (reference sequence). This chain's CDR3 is CSARDGEGRTGTDTQYF. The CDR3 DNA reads TGCAGTGCTAGAGACGGGGAGGGCCGGACTGGCACAGATACGCAGTATTTT.

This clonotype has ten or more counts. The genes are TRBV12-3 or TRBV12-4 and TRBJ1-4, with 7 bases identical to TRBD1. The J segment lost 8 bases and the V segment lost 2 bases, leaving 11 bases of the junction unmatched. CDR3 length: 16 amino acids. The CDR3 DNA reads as TGTGCCAGCAGTTTATCACCGGGACAGTTTGAAGAAAAACTGTTTTTT. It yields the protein CASSLSPGQFEEKLFF.

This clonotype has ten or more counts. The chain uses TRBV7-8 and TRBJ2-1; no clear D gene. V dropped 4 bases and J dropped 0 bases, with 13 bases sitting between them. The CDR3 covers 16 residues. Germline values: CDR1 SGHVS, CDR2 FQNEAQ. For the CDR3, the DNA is TGTGCCAGCAGCTACCCCTCACCGTCCTCCTACAATGAGCAGTTCTTC. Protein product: CASSYPSPSSYNEQFF.

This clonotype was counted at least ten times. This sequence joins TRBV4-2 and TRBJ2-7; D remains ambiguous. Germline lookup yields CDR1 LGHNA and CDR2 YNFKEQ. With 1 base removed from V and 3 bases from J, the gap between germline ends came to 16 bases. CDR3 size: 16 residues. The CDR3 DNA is TGTGCCAGCAGCCAAGCCCTCTTAGCAAGAAGCTACGAGCAGTACTTC. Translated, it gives CASSQALLARSYEQYF.

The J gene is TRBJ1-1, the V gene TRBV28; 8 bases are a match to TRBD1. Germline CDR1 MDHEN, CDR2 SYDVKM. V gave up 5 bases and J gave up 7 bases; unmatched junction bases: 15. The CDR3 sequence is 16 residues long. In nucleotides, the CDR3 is TGTGCCAGCAGTGATAGTCCCAGGGGGCTAAACTTTGAAGCTTTCTTT. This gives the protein CASSDSPRGLNFEAFF.